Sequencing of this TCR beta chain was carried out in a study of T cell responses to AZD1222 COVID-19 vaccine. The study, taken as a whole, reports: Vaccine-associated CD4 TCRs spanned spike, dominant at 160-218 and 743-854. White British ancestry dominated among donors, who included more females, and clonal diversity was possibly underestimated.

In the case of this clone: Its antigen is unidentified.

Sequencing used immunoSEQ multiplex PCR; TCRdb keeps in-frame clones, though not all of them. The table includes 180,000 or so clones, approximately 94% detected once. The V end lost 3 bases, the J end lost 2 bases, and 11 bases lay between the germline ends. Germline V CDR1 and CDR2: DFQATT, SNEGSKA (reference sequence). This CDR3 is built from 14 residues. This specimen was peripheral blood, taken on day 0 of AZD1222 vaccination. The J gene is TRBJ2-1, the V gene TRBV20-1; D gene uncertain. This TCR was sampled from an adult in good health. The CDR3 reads CSASAQNPYNEQFF. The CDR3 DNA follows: TGCAGTGCTAGTGCCCAAAATCCCTACAATGAGCAGTTCTTC.